What follows describes a single TCR beta chain. This clone was seen a handful of times. Its antigen has not been determined. The record has no base qualities; no much larger clone is one base away. TCRbeta CDR3 regions were amplified from genomic DNA using the immunoSEQ Assay, a bias-controlled multiplex PCR. Concerning the study's data processing: Nucleated cell counts per sample were estimated from amplification of reference gene primers within the assay. Sequence reads were collapsed and filtered to measure the absolute abundance of every unique TCRbeta CDR3 rearrangement. Productive Simpson clonality was computed per sample as the square root of Simpson's diversity index over productive rearrangements. TCRdb took this table from immuneACCESS and kept in-frame rearrangements with V and J called. Such tables lack part of the clones; where checked against another copy, unresolved V genes explain under half of the gap, and the rest is unexplained. V, J and clone size derive from that table, while D and trimming were established from the DNA sequence. The sample table shows roughly 73,000 clones, and about four fifths are seen once. 20% to 25% of the sample goes to the ten largest clones.

The entry originates in a study of blood T cell repertoires in COVID-19 (dated by TCRdb to about 2020). Context from the whole study: Samples covering the acute and convalescent phases of COVID-19 were provided by collaborators in the United States, Italy and Spain. The material from the prospective study consisted of cDNA or gDNA derived from T cells, B-cell-depleted T cells, or PBMCs. Subjects who had been exposed to COVID-19, were actively infected with it, or had recovered from it provided the deeply sampled blood TCRbeta repertoires that made up the dataset. A freely available public database, intended as a resource for researchers studying the immune response to SARS-CoV-2, is where the repertoires were released. The samples were drawn from two sources: the first 160 participants of the ongoing ImmuneRACE study, and 950 to 1,500 subjects contributed by 6 global collaborators. Sample metadata almost always included a de-identified subject ID, COVID-19 status, age in years and sex. HLA class I and class II types, where available, came from metadata supplied by the sample provider rather than from assay-based typing. Summary of the overall study and its limitations: How much clinical and demographic metadata was included differed by source and by participant, and the metadata was provided uncurated.

Collaborating institutions collected whole blood in K2EDTA tubes following their own protocols. For TCRbeta analysis, collaborators shipped samples in one of three forms: frozen whole blood, isolated PBMCs, or DNA extracted from either of those sample types. Inclusive of the bounding cysteine and phenylalanine, the CDR3 is 13 residues long. CDR3 DNA is the only sequence kept; it has 39 bases, read in frame from the first base. Cut back by 3 bases and 3 bases, the V and J ends lie 11 bases apart. The germline V gene (reference sequence) gives CDR1 as GTSNPN and CDR2 as SVGIG. The origin of this receptor is a woman in her 70s with acute or convalescent COVID-19. Source material: peripheral blood. The chain employs TRBV30 and TRBJ1-1, and the D gene may be TRBD1, 5 bases matching. The DNA sequence is given as TGTGCCTGGAGCGCTACAGGTCACACTGAAGCTTTCTTT. This encodes CAWSATGHTEAFF.